Described below is a single T cell receptor beta chain sequence and its context. The specificity of this receptor is unknown. No much larger clone exists at a distance of one base, and base qualities are not known. TCRbeta CDR3 regions were amplified from genomic DNA by means of the immunoSEQ Assay, a bias-controlled multiplex PCR. For the original study's pipeline: The number of nucleated cells in each sample was estimated by amplification of reference gene primers within the assay. To quantify the absolute abundance of each unique TCRbeta CDR3 rearrangement, sequence reads were collapsed and filtered. For each sample, productive Simpson clonality was calculated as the square root of Simpson's diversity index across productive rearrangements. TCRdb's version of the immuneACCESS table is confined to in-frame rearrangements and falls short of the full clone set. An unresolved V gene accounts for under half of the shortfall where checked; the remainder is of unknown origin. That table furnishes V, J and clone size, whereas the DNA furnished D and trimming. In all, the sample holds about 61,000 clones, and around 91% of those were seen once. About 8.1% of the sample is in the top ten clones.

CDR1 and CDR2 are read off the germline V gene as MNHEY and SVGEGT. Including cysteine and phenylalanine, the CDR3 has 14 amino acids. This entry keeps only the CDR3 DNA: 42 bases, framed from base 1. V is cut by 2 bases and J by 9 bases, and the space between the germline ends is 17 bases. The data are from a study of blood T cell repertoires in COVID-19 (dated by TCRdb to about 2020). Background for the entire study: The collaborator samples originated in the United States, Italy and Spain and spanned the acute and convalescent phases of COVID-19. The material from the prospective study consisted of cDNA or gDNA derived from T cells, B-cell-depleted T cells, or PBMCs. Subjects who had been exposed to COVID-19, were actively infected with it, or had recovered from it provided the deeply sampled blood TCRbeta repertoires that made up the dataset. The repertoires were released in a freely available public database meant as a resource for research on the immune response to SARS-CoV-2. Samples came from the ongoing ImmuneRACE study (first 160 participants) plus 1,254 subjects from 6 global collaborators. A de-identified subject ID, COVID-19 status, age in years and sex were almost always included in the sample metadata. Where available, HLA class I and class II types were taken from metadata supplied by the sample provider and were not determined by assay-based typing. Overall study results and their limits: The amount of clinical and demographic metadata varied by source and participant and was provided uncurated.

Collaborating institutions collected whole blood in K2EDTA tubes following their own protocols. For TCRbeta analysis, collaborators shipped samples as frozen whole blood, isolated PBMCs, or DNA extracted from either of those sample types. This receptor chain uses TRBV6-2 or TRBV6-3 and TRBJ2-7, with a weak D call of TRBD1 (6 bases match). This receptor was taken from a human donor in a cohort sampled during active COVID-19. Sequencing was performed on peripheral blood. The DNA is as follows: TGTGCCAGCAGTTACACTGGACAGTTTATTTCGCAGTACTTC. This gives the protein CASSYTGQFISQYF.